The present T cell receptor beta chain was sequenced within a study of blood T cell repertoires in COVID-19. Only in-frame clones appear in the TCRdb table, and some are missing; sequencing was by immunoSEQ multiplex PCR. The sample consists of more than 95,000 clones, roughly 82% of them appearing once. The CDR3 is 15 residues long. Trimming shortened V by 0 bases and J by 7 bases, and 14 bases separated the two germline ends. From germline, CDR1 is SGHRS and CDR2 YFSETQ. The TCR originated in a human donor in a cohort sampled during active COVID-19. This rearrangement joins TRBV5-1 to TRBJ2-1; no reliable D call. Sequencing was carried out using peripheral blood. The DNA of the CDR3 is TGCGCCAGCAGCTTGGTGGAGCCCCGGCGGAATGAGCAGTTCTTC. Translating gives CASSLVEPRRNEQFF.